Below, one T cell receptor (beta chain) is given with its context. This sample was taken from a study of CD8+ T cells in alopecia areata. The treatment: oral pan-JAK inhibitor, 5-10 mg twice daily. Germline V gene lookup returns CDR1 SGHNT and CDR2 YYREEE (reference sequence). V was pared by 4 bases and J by 1 base, with 14 bases of the junction left unmatched. The CDR3 has 18 residues. RNA extraction was followed by reverse transcription into cDNA, which acted as the sequencing template. The assay was immunoSEQ multiplex PCR, and TCRdb's table has in-frame clones only and misses some. The profile shows more than 150,000 clones, roughly 46% of them singletons.

The sequences come from CD8+ T cells sorted from blood, collected around week 54, from a patient treated with tofacitinib. This clonotype originated in a human donor with alopecia areata. The rearrangement uses TRBV5-4 and TRBJ2-3; TRBD2 agrees at 8 bases. The CDR3 bases are TGTGCCAGCAGCCCCCGTGGCGGAAGCGGGGGTGGCACAGATACGCAGTATTTT. Translated, it gives CASSPRGGSGGGTDTQYF.